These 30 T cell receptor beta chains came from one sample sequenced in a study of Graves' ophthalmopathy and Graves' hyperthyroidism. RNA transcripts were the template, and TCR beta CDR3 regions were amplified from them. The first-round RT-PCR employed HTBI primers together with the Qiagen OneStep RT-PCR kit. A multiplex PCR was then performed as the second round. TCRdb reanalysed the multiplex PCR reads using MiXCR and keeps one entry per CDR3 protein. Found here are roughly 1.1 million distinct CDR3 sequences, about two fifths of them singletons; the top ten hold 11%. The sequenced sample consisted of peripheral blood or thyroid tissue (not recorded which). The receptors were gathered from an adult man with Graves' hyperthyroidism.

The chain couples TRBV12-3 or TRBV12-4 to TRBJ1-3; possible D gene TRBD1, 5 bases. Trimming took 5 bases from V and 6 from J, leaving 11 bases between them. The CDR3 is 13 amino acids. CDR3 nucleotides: TGTGCCAGCAGTAAACAGGACCTAAACACCATATATTTT. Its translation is CASSKQDLNTIYF.

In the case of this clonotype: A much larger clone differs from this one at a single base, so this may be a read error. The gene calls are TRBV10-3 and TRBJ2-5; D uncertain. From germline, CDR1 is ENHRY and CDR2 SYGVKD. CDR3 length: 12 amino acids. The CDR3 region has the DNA TGTGCCATCGGTGAGTTAAGGGAGACCCAGTACTTC. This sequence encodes CAIGELRETQYF.

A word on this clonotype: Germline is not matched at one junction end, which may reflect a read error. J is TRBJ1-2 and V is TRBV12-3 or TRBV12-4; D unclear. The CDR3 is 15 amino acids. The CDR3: CASSQETKANYGYTF. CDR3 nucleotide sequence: TGCGCCAGCAGCCAAGAAACCAAAGCAAACTATGGCTACACCTTC.

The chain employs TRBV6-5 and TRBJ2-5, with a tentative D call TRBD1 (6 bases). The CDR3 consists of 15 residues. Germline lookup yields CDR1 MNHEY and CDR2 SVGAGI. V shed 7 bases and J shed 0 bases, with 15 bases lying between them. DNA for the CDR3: TGTGCCAGCACCGAGTCAGGGGCCAACCAAGAGACCCAGTACTTC. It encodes CASTESGANQETQYF.

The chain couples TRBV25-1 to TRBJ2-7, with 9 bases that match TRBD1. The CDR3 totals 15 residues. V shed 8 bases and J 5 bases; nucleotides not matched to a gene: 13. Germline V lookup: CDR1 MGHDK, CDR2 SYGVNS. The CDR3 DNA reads TGTGCCAGCGGAGAAGCCAGGACAGGGGTGGACGAGCAGTACTTC. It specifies CASGEARTGVDEQYF.

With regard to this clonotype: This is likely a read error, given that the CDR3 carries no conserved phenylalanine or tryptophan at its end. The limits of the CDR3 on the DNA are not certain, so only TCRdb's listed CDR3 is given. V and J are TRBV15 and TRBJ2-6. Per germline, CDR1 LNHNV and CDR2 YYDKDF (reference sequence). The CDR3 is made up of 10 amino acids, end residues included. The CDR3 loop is CATSRPSTGT.

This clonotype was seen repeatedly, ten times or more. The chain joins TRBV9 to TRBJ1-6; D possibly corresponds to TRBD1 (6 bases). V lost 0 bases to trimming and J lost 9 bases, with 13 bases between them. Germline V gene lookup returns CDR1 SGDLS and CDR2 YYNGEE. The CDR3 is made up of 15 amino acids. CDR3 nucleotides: TGTGCCAGCAGCGTAGGTGGGGGGCCGGGTTCACCCCTCCACTTT. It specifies CASSVGGGPGSPLHF.

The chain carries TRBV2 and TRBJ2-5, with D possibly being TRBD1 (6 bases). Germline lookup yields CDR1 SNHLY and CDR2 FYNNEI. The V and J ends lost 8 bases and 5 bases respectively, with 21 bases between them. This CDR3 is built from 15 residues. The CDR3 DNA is TGTGCCAGCCAAAACACCGTGGGACAAATGGAGACCCAGTACTTC. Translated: CASQNTVGQMETQYF.

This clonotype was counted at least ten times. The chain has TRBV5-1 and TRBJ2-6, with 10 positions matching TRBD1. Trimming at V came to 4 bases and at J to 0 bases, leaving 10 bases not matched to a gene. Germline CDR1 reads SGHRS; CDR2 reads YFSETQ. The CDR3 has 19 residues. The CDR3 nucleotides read TGCGCCAGCAGCCCAGAGGGGGGACAGGGGTTCTCTGGGGCCAACGTCCTGACTTTC. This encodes CASSPEGGQGFSGANVLTF. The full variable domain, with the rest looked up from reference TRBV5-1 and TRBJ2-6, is KAGVTQTPRYLIKTRGQQVTLSCSPISGHRSVSWYQQTPGQGLQFLFEYFSETQRNKGNFPGRFSGRQFSNSRSEMNVSTLELGDSALYLCASSPEGGQGFSGANVLTFGAGSRLTVL.

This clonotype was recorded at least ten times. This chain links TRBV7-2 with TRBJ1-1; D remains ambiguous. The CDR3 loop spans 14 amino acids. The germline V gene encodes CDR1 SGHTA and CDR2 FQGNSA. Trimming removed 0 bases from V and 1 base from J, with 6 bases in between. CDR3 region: CASSLAPSNTEAFF. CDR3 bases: TGTGCCAGCAGCTTAGCACCATCGAACACTGAAGCTTTCTTT.

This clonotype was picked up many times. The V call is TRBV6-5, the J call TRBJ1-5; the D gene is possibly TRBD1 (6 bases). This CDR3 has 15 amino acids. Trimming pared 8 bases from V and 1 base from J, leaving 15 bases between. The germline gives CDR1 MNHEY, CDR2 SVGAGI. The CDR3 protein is CASGNRAVSNQPQHF. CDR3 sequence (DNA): TGTGCCAGCGGTAACAGGGCGGTCAGCAATCAGCCCCAGCATTTT.

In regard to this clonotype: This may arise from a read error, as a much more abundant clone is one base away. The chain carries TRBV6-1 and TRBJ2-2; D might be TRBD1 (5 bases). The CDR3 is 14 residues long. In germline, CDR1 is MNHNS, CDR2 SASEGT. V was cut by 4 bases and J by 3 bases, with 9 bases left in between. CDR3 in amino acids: CASSAQGYTGELFF. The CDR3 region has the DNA TGTGCCAGCAGTGCTCAGGGATACACCGGGGAGCTGTTTTTT.

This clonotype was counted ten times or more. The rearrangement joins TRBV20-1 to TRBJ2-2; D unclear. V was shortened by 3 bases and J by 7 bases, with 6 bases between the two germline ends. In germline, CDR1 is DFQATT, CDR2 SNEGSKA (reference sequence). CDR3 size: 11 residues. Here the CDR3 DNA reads TGCAGTGCTAGTGGGCGCGGGGAGCTGTTTTTT. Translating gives CSASGRGELFF.

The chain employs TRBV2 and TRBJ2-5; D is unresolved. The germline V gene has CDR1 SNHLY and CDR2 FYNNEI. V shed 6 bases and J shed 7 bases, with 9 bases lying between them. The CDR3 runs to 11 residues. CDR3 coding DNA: TGTGCCAGCAGGAGAGAGAGGACCCAGTACTTC. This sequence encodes CASRRERTQYF.

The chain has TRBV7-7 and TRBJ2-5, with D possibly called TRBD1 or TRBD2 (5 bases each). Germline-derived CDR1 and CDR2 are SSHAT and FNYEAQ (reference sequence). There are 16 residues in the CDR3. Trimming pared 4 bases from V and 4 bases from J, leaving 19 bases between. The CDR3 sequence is CASSSTAGTGRETQYF. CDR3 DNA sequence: TGTGCCAGCAGCTCAACAGCCGGGACCGGGCGAGAGACCCAGTACTTC.

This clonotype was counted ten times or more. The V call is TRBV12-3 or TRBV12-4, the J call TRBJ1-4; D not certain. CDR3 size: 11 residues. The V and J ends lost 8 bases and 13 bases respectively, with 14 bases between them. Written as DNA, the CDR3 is TGTGCCAGCGCCGCGGAGCGAAGACTGTTTTTT. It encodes CASAAERRLFF.

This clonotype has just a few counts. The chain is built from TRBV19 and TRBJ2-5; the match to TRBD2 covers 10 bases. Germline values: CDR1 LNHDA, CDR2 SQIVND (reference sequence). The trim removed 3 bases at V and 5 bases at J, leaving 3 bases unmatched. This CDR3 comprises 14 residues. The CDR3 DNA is TGTGCCAGTAGTATGGATAGCGGGAGGGAGACCCAGTACTTC. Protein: CASSMDSGRETQYF. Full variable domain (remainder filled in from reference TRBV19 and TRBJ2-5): DGGITQSPKYLFRKEGQNVTLSCEQNLNHDAMYWYRQDPGQGLRLIYYSQIVNDFQKGDIAEGYSVSREKKESFPLTVTSAQKNPTAFYLCASSMDSGRETQYFGPGTRLLVL.

Here the CDR3 reads CASTLGTAYEQYF. The CDR3 DNA sequence: TGTGCCAGCACCCTGGGGACGGCCTACGAGCAGTACTTC. This rearrangement joins TRBV7-9 to TRBJ2-7; D assignment may be TRBD1 or TRBD2 (5 bases each). Germline-derived CDR1 and CDR2 are SEHNR and FQNEAQ (reference sequence). This CDR3 region has 13 residues. With 7 bases removed from V and 2 bases from J, the gap between germline ends came to 12 bases.

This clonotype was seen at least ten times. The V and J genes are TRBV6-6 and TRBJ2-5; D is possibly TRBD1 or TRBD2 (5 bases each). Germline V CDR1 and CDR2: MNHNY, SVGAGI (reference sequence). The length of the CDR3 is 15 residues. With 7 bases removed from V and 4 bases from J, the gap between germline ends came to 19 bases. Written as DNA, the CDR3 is TGTGCCAGCACCCAAAGGTGGGACCTCATAGAGACCCAGTACTTC. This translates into CASTQRWDLIETQYF.

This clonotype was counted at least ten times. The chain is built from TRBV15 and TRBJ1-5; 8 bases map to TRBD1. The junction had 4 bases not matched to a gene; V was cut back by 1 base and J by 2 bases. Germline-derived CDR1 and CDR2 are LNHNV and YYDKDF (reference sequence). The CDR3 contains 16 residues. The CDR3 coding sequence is TGTGCCACCAGCAGAGGTCAGGGGGCAGGCAATCAGCCCCAGCATTTT. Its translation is CATSRGQGAGNQPQHF.

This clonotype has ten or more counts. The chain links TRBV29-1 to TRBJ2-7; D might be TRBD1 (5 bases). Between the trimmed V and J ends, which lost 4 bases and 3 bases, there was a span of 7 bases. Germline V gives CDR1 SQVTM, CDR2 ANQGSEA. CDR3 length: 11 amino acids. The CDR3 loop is CSVAQGYEQYF. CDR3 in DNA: TGCAGCGTTGCCCAGGGCTACGAGCAGTACTTC.

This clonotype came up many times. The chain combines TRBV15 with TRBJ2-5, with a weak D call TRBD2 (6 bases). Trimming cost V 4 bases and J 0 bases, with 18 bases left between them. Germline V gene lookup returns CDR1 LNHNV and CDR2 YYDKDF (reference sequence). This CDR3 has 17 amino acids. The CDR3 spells CATSTTGTSKYQETQYF. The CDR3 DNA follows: TGTGCCACCAGCACTACGGGGACTTCCAAGTACCAAGAGACCCAGTACTTC.

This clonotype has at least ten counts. This chain's CDR3 is CASSLQGAVGGYTF. The CDR3 region has the DNA TGCGCCAGCAGCTTGCAGGGGGCGGTTGGAGGCTACACCTTC. The rearrangement uses TRBV5-1 and TRBJ1-2; 8 bases agree with TRBD1. Trimming at V came to 1 base and at J to 8 bases, leaving 7 bases not matched to a gene. Germline CDR1 and CDR2: SGHRS and YFSETQ. The CDR3 runs to 14 residues.

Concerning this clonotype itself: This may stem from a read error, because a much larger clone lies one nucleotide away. CDR3 loop: CASNLLAEKETQYF. The CDR3 nucleotides read TGTGCCAGCAATTTGCTAGCGGAAAAAGAGACCCAGTACTTC. J is TRBJ2-5 and V is TRBV7-9; 7 nucleotides agree with TRBD2. The CDR3 extends over 14 amino acids. Germline V gene sequence: CDR1 SEHNR, CDR2 FQNEAQ (reference sequence). The V and J ends lost 7 bases and 3 bases, in that order; junction bases with no gene match: 8.

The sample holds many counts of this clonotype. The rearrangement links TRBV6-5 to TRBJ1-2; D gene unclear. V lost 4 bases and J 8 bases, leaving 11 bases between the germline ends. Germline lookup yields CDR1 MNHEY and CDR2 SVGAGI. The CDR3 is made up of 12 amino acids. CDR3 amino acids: CASSSGFSGYTF. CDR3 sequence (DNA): TGTGCCAGCAGTTCGGGTTTTTCCGGCTACACCTTC.

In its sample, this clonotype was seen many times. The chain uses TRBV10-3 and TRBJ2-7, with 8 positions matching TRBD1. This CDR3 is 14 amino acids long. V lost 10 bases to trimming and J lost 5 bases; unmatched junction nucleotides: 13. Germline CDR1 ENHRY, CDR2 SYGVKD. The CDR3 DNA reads TGTGCCAGCGCGACAGGGGCGAGAATCCACGAGCAGTACTTC. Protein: CASATGARIHEQYF.

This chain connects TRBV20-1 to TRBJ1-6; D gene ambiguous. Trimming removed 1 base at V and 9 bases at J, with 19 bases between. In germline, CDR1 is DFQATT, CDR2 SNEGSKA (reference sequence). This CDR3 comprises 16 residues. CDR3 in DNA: TGCAGTGCTAGAGCCCCCGCCCAGTTGGGAGCTTCACCCCTCCACTTT. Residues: CSARAPAQLGASPLHF.

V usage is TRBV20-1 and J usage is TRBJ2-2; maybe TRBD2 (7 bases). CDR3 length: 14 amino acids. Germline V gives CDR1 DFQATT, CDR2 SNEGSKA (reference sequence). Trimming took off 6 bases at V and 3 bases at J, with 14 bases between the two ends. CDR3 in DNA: TGCAGTGCGGGGGGGGGCTGGTACACCGGGGAGCTGTTTTTT. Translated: CSAGGGWYTGELFF.

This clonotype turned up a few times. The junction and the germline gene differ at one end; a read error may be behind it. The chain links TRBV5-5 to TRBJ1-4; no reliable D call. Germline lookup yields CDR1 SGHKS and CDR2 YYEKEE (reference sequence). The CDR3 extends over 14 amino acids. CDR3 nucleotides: TGTGCCAGCAGCTTGGAGGACGGGCGGGAAAAACTGCTTTTT. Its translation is CASSLEDGREKLLF.

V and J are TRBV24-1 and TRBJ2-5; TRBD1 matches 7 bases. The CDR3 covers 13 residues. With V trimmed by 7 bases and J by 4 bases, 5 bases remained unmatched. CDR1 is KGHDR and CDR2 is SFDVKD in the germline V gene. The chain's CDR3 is CATSDREIETQYF. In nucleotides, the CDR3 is TGTGCCACCAGCGACAGGGAAATAGAGACCCAGTACTTC.